This T cell receptor (beta chain) emerged from a study of patients and donors after allogeneic stem cell transplantation. This clonotype occurred a few times. TCRdb fed the RT-PCR reads into MiXCR, producing one record per CDR3 protein. The profile covers under 200,000 distinct CDR3 sequences, with 24% appearing a single time and 20% to 30% taken by the ten largest. Between the trimmed V and J ends, which lost 1 base and 3 bases, there was a span of 22 bases. The CDR3 totals 19 residues. Germline V gene sequence: CDR1 SGHDN, CDR2 FVKESK. Input material: blood, either unsorted or a sorted T cell fraction (not recorded which). This receptor was obtained from a human donor who was either an allogeneic HSCT recipient or a stem cell or donor lymphocyte infusion donor (not recorded which). It is not recorded whose cells these are; they may come from a transplant donor. This sequence joins TRBV14 and TRBJ1-3, with D possibly being TRBD1 (6 bases). The CDR3 is CASSQGAGGPSWSGNTIYF. CDR3 nucleotide sequence: TGTGCCAGCAGCCAAGGAGCTGGGGGGCCCTCTTGGAGTGGAAACACCATATATTTT.